This note documents a single T cell receptor (beta chain) sequence. The sample belongs to a study of cytomegalovirus exposure and HLA in healthy donors. The PCR was carried out with 60 Vbeta primers and 13 Jbeta primers. Sequencing used immunoSEQ multiplex PCR; TCRdb keeps in-frame clones, though not all of them. This sample contains under 200,000 clones. The V gene's germline CDR1 is MNHEY and CDR2 SMNVEV (reference sequence). J lost 5 bases, V lost 5 bases, and 12 bases had no gene match. This CDR3 contains 16 residues. Sequencing was performed on PBMCs. The chain has TRBV27 and TRBJ2-7; TRBD1 matches 10 bases. This TCR was recovered from a woman in her late teens or twenties in good health and CMV-seropositive. This CDR3 is CASSPLRGQGRDEQYF. The CDR3 DNA reads TGTGCCAGCAGTCCCCTCCGGGGACAGGGGAGGGACGAGCAGTACTTC.